Below are 7 T cell receptor beta chains sequenced from a single sample in a study of blood T cell repertoires in COVID-19. Produced via immunoSEQ multiplex PCR; TCRdb's table is partial and in-frame only. The table records a few hundred thousand clones, around nine tenths of them present only once. The specimen sequenced was peripheral blood. All receptors derive from a woman in her sixties or seventies with COVID-19, enrolled during active disease.

The chain combines TRBV4-3 with TRBJ1-2, with no clear D. This CDR3 is built from 16 residues. Germline values: CDR1 LGHNA, CDR2 YSLEER. V shed 3 bases and J shed 6 bases, with 20 bases lying between them. DNA of the CDR3: TGCGCCAGCAGCCAGGTCATATCCCTTTTCGGAGATGGCTACACCTTC. It yields the protein CASSQVISLFGDGYTF.

This chain uses TRBV4-1 with TRBJ1-2; 8 bases fit TRBD1. The CDR3 is 15 residues long. The V and J ends lost 4 bases and 2 bases, in that order; junction bases with no gene match: 6. The germline gives CDR1 MGHRA, CDR2 YSYEKL. The CDR3 loop reads CASSLDRGLNYGYTF. As DNA, the CDR3 is TGCGCCAGCAGCCTTGACAGGGGCCTAAACTATGGCTACACCTTC.

Here the CDR3 reads CASASGETTEAFF. CDR3 sequence (DNA): TGTGCCAGCGCAAGTGGGGAGACGACTGAAGCTTTCTTT. The rearrangement uses TRBV19 and TRBJ1-1; no firm D call. The CDR3 contains 13 residues. Deletions cut 9 bases from V and 5 bases from J, with 16 bases between. The germline V gene has CDR1 LNHDA and CDR2 SQIVND (reference sequence).

The rearrangement uses TRBV5-8 and TRBJ2-5; maybe TRBD2 (5 bases). Germline lookup yields CDR1 SGHTS and CDR2 YDEGEE. Trimming took off 1 base at V and 7 bases at J, with 8 bases between the two ends. The CDR3 runs to 12 residues. The chain's CDR3 is CASSLSRGTQYF. CDR3 DNA sequence: TGTGCCAGCAGCTTGAGTCGGGGGACCCAGTACTTC.

This clone was counted between two and nine times. Here the CDR3 reads CASSTTGVWDNEQFF. Written as DNA, the CDR3 is TGTGCCAGCAGTACCACAGGGGTTTGGGACAATGAGCAGTTCTTC. The J gene is TRBJ2-1, the V gene TRBV2; 7 nucleotides match TRBD1. CDR3 length: 15 residues. The ends lost 5 bases at V and 5 bases at J; junction bases unmatched: 9. Germline-derived CDR1 and CDR2 are SNHLY and FYNNEI.

This clone appeared a few times. V usage is TRBV5-6 and J usage is TRBJ2-7, with D tentatively TRBD1 (7 bases). V lost 0 bases and J 6 bases, leaving 13 bases between the germline ends. The CDR3 totals 14 residues. Germline CDR1 is SGHDT and CDR2 is YYEEEE. CDR3 nucleotide sequence: TGTGCCAGCAGCTTGGATGGAGGGGGCATCGAGCAGTACTTC. It is translated as CASSLDGGGIEQYF.

The V gene is TRBV6-4, the J gene TRBJ1-6; no reliable D call. The CDR3 spans 12 residues. V lost 5 bases and J lost 7, with 6 bases in between. Germline values: CDR1 MRHNA, CDR2 SNTAGT. This CDR3 is CASSSGNSPLHF. The CDR3 DNA sequence: TGTGCCAGCAGTTCGGGGAATTCACCCCTCCACTTT.